A single sample is the source of the 11 T cell receptor beta chains below, sequenced in a study of CD8 T cells in ankylosing spondylitis. TCRdb passed the 5' RACE reads through MiXCR, listing each CDR3 protein once. The table shows about 150,000 distinct CDR3 sequences, with more than 5.5% occurring only once. Material for sequencing was blood, either unsorted or a sorted T cell fraction (not recorded which). The origin of the receptors is a female donor with ankylosing spondylitis or in good health (not recorded which).

This clonotype has a handful of counts. The chain employs TRBV6-7 and TRBJ2-2; 13 bases are shared with TRBD2. Being an ORF, TRBV6-7 has a function that is uncertain. The CDR3 extends over 14 amino acids. V was clipped by 7 bases and J by 6 bases; unmatched bases: 2. Written as DNA, the CDR3 is TGTGCCAGCATCGGACTAGCGGGGGCCGGGGAGCTGTTTTTT. Protein sequence: CASIGLAGAGELFF.

This clonotype was detected ten times or more. The chain has TRBV4-3 and TRBJ1-4; D possibly corresponds to TRBD1 (6 bases). V lost 0 bases, J lost 6 bases, and 14 bases lay in between. Per germline, CDR1 LGHNA and CDR2 YSLEER. The CDR3 extends over 16 amino acids. The CDR3 region is CASSQDPPQGYEKLFF. Here the CDR3 DNA reads TGCGCCAGCAGCCAAGATCCCCCGCAGGGGTATGAAAAACTGTTTTTT.

This clonotype appeared many times. The rearrangement joins TRBV5-1 to TRBJ1-5, with 10 positions matching TRBD1. The germline CDR1 and CDR2 sequences are SGHRS and YFSETQ. The junction had 4 bases not matched to a gene; V was cut back by 3 bases and J by 1 base. The CDR3 totals 16 residues. CDR3 sequence reads: CASSSGDRGSNQPQHF. The CDR3 DNA follows: TGCGCCAGCAGCTCGGGGGACAGGGGAAGCAATCAGCCCCAGCATTTT.

This clonotype was detected many times. The genes are TRBV20-1 and TRBJ2-2, with TRBD2 identical over 7 bases. The CDR3 length is 13 residues. V was clipped by 3 bases and J by 6 bases; unmatched bases: 4. Germline CDR1 and CDR2: DFQATT and SNEGSKA (reference sequence). Written as DNA, the CDR3 is TGCAGTGCTAGCCCTAGCGGCTCCGGGGAGCTGTTTTTT. Translation gives CSASPSGSGELFF.

This clonotype has a count of ten or more. The chain is built from TRBV28 and TRBJ2-1; D is possibly TRBD1 (6 bases). The CDR3 covers 16 residues. Germline CDR1 reads MDHEN; CDR2 reads SYDVKM. Trimming shortened V by 5 bases and J by 3 bases, and 17 bases separated the two germline ends. This CDR3 is CASSDGGGSIYNEQFF. The CDR3 DNA sequence: TGTGCCAGCAGTGACGGTGGGGGCAGTATCTACAATGAGCAGTTCTTC.

This clonotype occurred many times. The junction departs from the called germline gene at one end, perhaps through a read error. J is TRBJ2-3 and V is TRBV7-7; the D is unclear. Germline CDR1 is SSHAT and CDR2 is FNYEAQ (reference sequence). This CDR3 is 15 amino acids long. CDR3 sequence reads: CASSPTQAMADTQYF. The CDR3 nucleotides read TGTGCTAGCAGCCCTACCCAGGCTATGGCAGATACGCAGTATTTT. The full variable domain, in which reference TRBV7-7 and TRBJ2-3 provide the parts outside the CDR3, is GAGVSQSPRYKVTKRGQDVTLRCDPISSHATLYWYQQALGQGPEFLTYFNYEAQPDKSGLPSDRFSAERPEGSISTLTIQRTEQRDSAMYRCASSPTQAMADTQYFGPGTRLTVL.

The table lists this clonotype with many counts. This sequence joins TRBV5-1 and TRBJ2-7; D is perhaps TRBD1 (6 bases). The CDR3 sequence is 12 residues long. CDR1 is SGHRS and CDR2 is YFSETQ in the germline V gene. V lost 4 bases and J lost 3, with 8 bases in between. The DNA of the CDR3 is TGCGCCAGCAGCCAACAGGGCTACGAGCAGTACTTC. Protein product: CASSQQGYEQYF.

This clonotype was seen repeatedly, ten times or more. This CDR3 is CASTAWGGTEAFF. Here the CDR3 DNA reads TGTGCCAGCACCGCTTGGGGGGGCACTGAAGCTTTCTTT. The rearrangement joins TRBV5-5 to TRBJ1-1; tentatively, D is TRBD1 (5 bases). The CDR3 runs 13 residues. Germline loops: CDR1 SGHKS, CDR2 YYEKEE (reference sequence). Trimming removed 6 bases at V and 4 bases at J, with 13 bases between.

This clonotype was observed many times. This rearrangement joins TRBV12-3 or TRBV12-4 to TRBJ1-2; maybe TRBD1 (5 bases). The V end was cut by 5 bases, the J end by 5 bases, with 15 bases between. This CDR3 comprises 14 residues. The CDR3 nucleotides are TGTGCCAGCAGTCCGGGACGATGGATTTATGGCTACACCTTC. Protein: CASSPGRWIYGYTF.

This clonotype has a count of ten or more. V is TRBV12-3 or TRBV12-4 and J is TRBJ2-3; TRBD2 agrees at 9 bases. The CDR3 has 16 amino acids. Trimming cost V 5 bases and J 3 bases; bases outside gene matches: 9. The CDR3 protein is CASSLHAGGSTDTQYF. Written as DNA, the CDR3 is TGTGCCAGCAGTCTACACGCGGGGGGGAGTACAGATACGCAGTATTTT.

At least ten counts were recorded for this clonotype. V usage is TRBV12-3 or TRBV12-4 and J usage is TRBJ2-2, with D tentatively TRBD1 (6 bases). The CDR3 is 16 residues long. Deletions cut 3 bases from V and 0 bases from J, with 11 bases between. This chain's CDR3 is CASSFKGTPNTGELFF. The CDR3 coding sequence is TGTGCCAGCAGTTTTAAAGGGACACCGAACACCGGGGAGCTGTTTTTT.